The rows below give T cell receptor beta chains drawn from one sample of a study of the immune and genomic landscape of osteosarcoma. The repertoire was sequenced with immunoSEQ multiplex PCR; TCRdb's copy has only in-frame clones and lacks some. Of a few thousand clones listed, just over 75% were seen once; the top ten hold approximately 6.2%. Source material: osteosarcoma tumor tissue from the lung. These receptors came from a human donor with osteosarcoma. Each CDR3 is given with its conserved first and last residue. D genes are given only for firm matches. The size entry is marked missing in some rows and otherwise reads once, few, many or a size class.

D gene	V gene	clone size	J gene	CDR3 protein	CDR3 DNA
-	TRBV7-8	-	TRBJ1-6	CASRFDSLNSPLHF	TGTGCCAGCAGGTTCGACAGCCTGAATTCACCCCTCCACTTT
-	TRBV7-3	-	TRBJ2-2	CASSFSGTGELFF	TGTGCCAGCAGCTTTAGTGGCACCGGGGAGCTGTTTTTT
-	TRBV11-3	-	TRBJ1-2	CASSLGLQNYGYTF	TGTGCCAGCAGCTTGGGACTTCAGAACTATGGCTACACCTTC
-	TRBV2	medium-sized	TRBJ2-7	CASNPRERNEQYF	TGTGCCTCCAACCCCCGGGAGAGAAACGAGCAGTACTTC
-	TRBV9	-	TRBJ1-1	CASSETGSAEAFF	TGTGCCAGCAGCGAGACAGGTTCGGCTGAAGCTTTCTTT
TRBD2	TRBV5-3	-	TRBJ2-5	CARSSQREGTQYF	TGTGCCAGAAGCAGTCAGCGGGAGGGGACCCAGTACTTC
TRBD2	TRBV7-2	-	TRBJ2-3	CASSLARTSGRLDTQYF	TGTGCCAGCAGCTTAGCGAGGACTAGCGGGAGATTGGATACGCAGTATTTT
TRBD1	TRBV6-5	-	TRBJ2-7	CASELGTGSEQYF	TGTGCCAGCGAACTCGGGACAGGGTCCGAGCAGTACTTC
-	TRBV11-2	large	TRBJ1-2	CASSPGQDYGYTF	TGTGCCAGCAGCCCCGGGCAGGACTATGGCTACACCTTC
TRBD1	TRBV7-3	-	TRBJ2-1	CASSLSGTGLYNEQFF	TGTGCCAGCAGCTTATCGGGGACAGGACTTTACAATGAGCAGTTCTTC
-	TRBV4-1	-	TRBJ2-3	CASSHAQVRVYTDTQYF	TGCGCCAGCAGCCACGCCCAGGTTCGAGTGTACACAGATACGCAGTATTTT
-	TRBV30	-	TRBJ1-6	CAWSEEIRGSPLHF	TGTGCCTGGAGTGAGGAGATTCGGGGCTCACCCCTCCACTTT
TRBD1	TRBV7-6	-	TRBJ1-1	CASSLAGQAF	TGTGCCAGCAGCTTAGCGGGACAGGCCTTT
-	TRBV5-6	-	TRBJ1-1	CASRRKSGSDVNTEAFF	TGTGCCAGCAGAAGGAAGTCGGGATCAGACGTCAACACTGAAGCTTTCTTT
-	TRBV5-1	few	TRBJ2-3	CASSSLTDTQYF	TGCGCCAGCAGCTCCTTAACAGATACGCAGTATTTT
-	TRBV5-5	-	TRBJ2-7	CASSLRRALSYEQYF	TGTGCCAGCAGCTTGAGGCGGGCCCTCTCCTACGAGCAGTACTTC
TRBD2	TRBV2	-	TRBJ2-5	CASELAGGLETQYF	TGTGCCAGTGAACTAGCGGGAGGCCTAGAGACCCAGTACTTC
TRBD1	TRBV5-5	-	TRBJ1-4	CASSESPQGASNEKLFF	TGTGCCAGCAGCGAAAGCCCCCAGGGGGCGAGTAATGAAAAACTGTTTTTT
-	TRBV14	few	TRBJ1-2	CASSPFGQGNYGYTF	TGTGCCAGCAGCCCATTCGGGCAGGGGAACTATGGCTACACCTTC
-	TRBV10-1	few	TRBJ2-5	CASSESLERETQYF	TGCGCCAGCAGTGAGTCCTTGGAACGAGAGACCCAGTACTTC
-	TRBV21-1	-	TRBJ2-1	CASSLLYEQFF	TGTGCCAGCAGTTTATTGTATGAGCAGTTCTTC
-	TRBV6-9	-	TRBJ1-3	CASSYKGLGNTIYF	TGTGCCAGCAGTTATAAGGGCCTCGGAAACACCATATATTTT
-	TRBV7-8	-	TRBJ1-4	CASSRSIGGEKLFF	TGTGCCAGCAGCCGTTCGATCGGCGGTGAAAAACTGTTTTTT
-	TRBV11-3	-	TRBJ1-3	CASSLGTISGNTIYF	TGTGCCAGCAGCTTAGGGACCATCTCTGGAAACACCATATATTTT
-	TRBV6-5	-	TRBJ2-7	CASSQTDGSYEQYF	TGTGCCAGCAGCCAAACAGACGGATCCTACGAGCAGTACTTC
-	TRBV6-5	-	TRBJ2-5	CASSYSVRGGETQYF	TGTGCCAGCAGTTACTCGGTCAGGGGGGGAGAGACCCAGTACTTC
TRBD2	TRBV14	-	TRBJ2-1	CASSQLTSGRFHNEQFF	TGTGCCAGCAGCCAACTCACTAGCGGGAGGTTCCACAATGAGCAGTTCTTC
-	TRBV7-3	-	TRBJ2-3	CASSLGLGADTQYF	TGTGCCAGCAGCTTAGGTCTAGGGGCAGATACGCAGTATTTT
TRBD1	TRBV7-9	few	TRBJ2-2	CASSLAPGTGGLFF	TGTGCCAGCAGCTTAGCGCCTGGGACAGGTGGTCTGTTTTTT
TRBD1	TRBV9	-	TRBJ2-6	CASSVGTGTDGANVLTF	TGTGCCAGCAGCGTAGGGACAGGGACGGATGGGGCCAACGTCCTGACTTTC
-	TRBV5-1	-	TRBJ1-1	CASSSSPETGTEAFF	TGCGCCAGCAGCTCCTCCCCTGAGACAGGAACTGAAGCTTTCTTT
TRBD1	TRBV18	-	TRBJ1-6	CASSPSQGVSPLHF	TGTGCCAGCTCACCATCCCAGGGGGTCTCACCCCTCCACTTT
-	TRBV9	-	TRBJ1-1	CASSVEATGAWNTEAFF	TGTGCCAGCAGCGTAGAGGCGACGGGGGCTTGGAACACTGAAGCTTTCTTT
-	TRBV7-2	-	TRBJ2-7	CASSSISLDRFSYEQYF	TGTGCCAGCAGTTCTATTAGCCTTGACAGGTTCTCCTACGAGCAGTACTTC
-	TRBV6-6	-	TRBJ1-1	CASSYPEPGNTEAFF	TGTGCCAGCAGTTACCCAGAGCCCGGGAACACTGAAGCTTTCTTT
TRBD2	TRBV27	-	TRBJ2-7	CASSLDGLAGYEQYF	TGTGCCAGCAGTTTGGACGGACTAGCGGGCTACGAGCAGTACTTC
TRBD2	TRBV7-3	few	TRBJ2-1	CASSSSGSSHEQFF	TGTGCCAGCAGTTCTAGCGGGAGTTCTCATGAGCAGTTCTTC
-	TRBV6-5	-	TRBJ2-5	CASSRSPGTQYF	TGTGCCAGCAGTCGAAGTCCCGGGACCCAGTACTTC
TRBD2	TRBV7-3	-	TRBJ2-1	CASSSPPSGEQFF	TGTGCCAGCAGCTCCCCCCCTAGCGGTGAGCAGTTCTTC
TRBD2	TRBV18	few	TRBJ2-7	CASSPRSGGLDEQYF	TGTGCCAGCTCACCACGGTCGGGGGGGCTCGACGAGCAGTACTTC
TRBD2	TRBV7-9	-	TRBJ2-2	CASSLGSSSGRSGELFF	TGTGCCAGCAGCTTAGGGAGCTCTAGCGGGAGGTCCGGGGAGCTGTTTTTT
-	TRBV5-5	-	TRBJ2-1	CASSLAWGEQFF	TGTGCCAGCAGCTTGGCTTGGGGTGAGCAGTTCTTC
TRBD2	TRBV7-6	once	TRBJ2-1	CASSSTPGGRGYNEQFF	TGTGCCAGCAGCTCAACCCCTGGCGGGAGGGGCTACAATGAGCAGTTCTTC
TRBD1	TRBV4-2	-	TRBJ2-1	CASSQADRAYGANEQFF	TGTGCCAGCAGCCAAGCTGACAGGGCGTATGGAGCCAATGAGCAGTTCTTC
-	TRBV11-3	-	TRBJ2-1	CASSVYSYNEQFF	TGTGCCAGCAGCGTATACTCCTACAATGAGCAGTTCTTC
-	TRBV28	-	TRBJ1-1	CASSPPRDTEAFF	TGTGCCAGCAGTCCCCCGCGGGATACTGAAGCTTTCTTT
-	TRBV27	-	TRBJ2-5	CASTYPLERLEETQYF	TGTGCCAGCACCTACCCCCTAGAAAGGCTTGAAGAGACCCAGTACTTC
-	TRBV9	-	TRBJ2-5	CASSVATGTQYF	TGTGCCAGCAGCGTAGCTACAGGCACCCAGTACTTC
-	TRBV5-1	-	TRBJ1-3	CASSLAWGGGPGNTIYF	TGCGCCAGCAGCTTGGCCTGGGGCGGGGGCCCTGGAAACACCATATATTTT
-	TRBV21-1	once	TRBJ2-2	CASNYLGRQTGELFF	TGTGCCAGCAACTACCTAGGACGTCAAACCGGGGAGCTGTTTTTT
-	TRBV5-8	once	TRBJ1-1	CASSPAVRPNTEAFF	TGTGCCAGCAGCCCTGCCGTAAGGCCGAACACTGAAGCTTTCTTT
TRBD2	TRBV30	-	TRBJ2-5	CASAAGVDQETQYF	TGTGCCTCCGCAGCGGGGGTTGACCAAGAGACCCAGTACTTC
-	TRBV5-8	-	TRBJ1-2	CASSRPREVFHYGYTF	TGTGCCAGCAGCCGCCCCAGGGAGGTTTTCCACTATGGCTACACCTTC
-	TRBV7-8	-	TRBJ2-3	CASSLGRGLVADTQYF	TGTGCCAGCAGCTTAGGGCGTGGACTGGTCGCAGATACGCAGTATTTT
-	TRBV5-1	once	TRBJ2-7	CASSYKYEQYF	TGCGCCAGCAGCTACAAGTACGAGCAGTACTTC
TRBD2	TRBV5-4	-	TRBJ2-1	CASSRIAGPDNEQFF	TGTGCCAGCAGCCGGATAGCGGGCCCGGACAATGAGCAGTTCTTC
TRBD1	TRBV2	-	TRBJ1-1	CASRAGTGAMNTEAFF	TGTGCCAGCAGAGCCGGGACAGGCGCCATGAACACTGAAGCTTTCTTT